The 22 T cell receptor beta chains below were found in one sample sequenced in a study of blood T cells in healthy people across ages. PCR was performed a second time for about 7 to 11 cycles using a sample-barcoded 5' primer and a J-beta primer mix. From the 5' RACE reads, TCRdb called clonotypes with MiXCR, one entry per CDR3 protein. The sample has 1.5 million or so distinct CDR3 sequences, roughly 40% seen once. Sequencing was carried out using blood. The receptors stem from a woman aged 18-35 years in good health.

The J gene is TRBJ2-4, the V gene TRBV30, with a weak D call TRBD1 (6 bases). The V gene lost 1 base and the J gene lost 8 bases, with 12 bases spanning the gap. The CDR3 totals 13 residues. CDR1 and CDR2 from the germline V gene are GTSNPN and SVGIG (reference sequence). The CDR3 reads CAWSGPSGDIQYF. In nucleotides, the CDR3 is TGTGCCTGGAGTGGACCGTCAGGGGACATTCAGTACTTC.

The CDR3 is CASSYTSGNTGELFF. The CDR3 DNA reads TGTGCCAGCAGTTACACCTCAGGGAACACCGGGGAGCTGTTTTTT. This chain uses TRBV6-6 with TRBJ2-2; D is ambiguous. Trimming cost V 2 bases and J 1 base, with 8 bases left between them. CDR3 length: 15 amino acids. Germline V gives CDR1 MNHNY, CDR2 SVGAGI (reference sequence).

A few counts support this clonotype. V gene TRBV10-3 combines with J gene TRBJ2-7; perhaps TRBD2 as D (6 bases). Trimming left V 3 bases short and J 5 bases short, with 17 bases between. The CDR3 runs to 15 residues. The germline CDR1 and CDR2 sequences are ENHRY and SYGVKD. CDR3 protein: CAISDGGIGKDEQYF. CDR3 DNA: TGTGCCATCAGTGACGGCGGGATCGGGAAAGACGAGCAGTACTTC.

This clonotype was counted between two and nine times. The chain has TRBV5-5 and TRBJ2-1; TRBD1 is a possible D gene (6 bases). The V end lost 4 bases, the J end lost 4 bases, and 12 bases lay between the germline ends. This CDR3 is built from 14 residues. The V gene's germline CDR1 is SGHKS and CDR2 YYEKEE (reference sequence). The CDR3 is CASSVGTLYNEQFF. In DNA, the CDR3 is TGTGCCAGCAGCGTTGGGACATTATACAATGAGCAGTTCTTC.

CDR3 nucleotide sequence: TGTGCCATCAGTGACTGGGGAGGGGCGAAGGAGACCCAGTACTTC. This translates into CAISDWGGAKETQYF. J is TRBJ2-5 and V is TRBV10-3, with TRBD2 matching over 7 bases. The CDR3 is 15 amino acids. Germline CDR1 ENHRY, CDR2 SYGVKD. The J segment lost 5 bases and the V segment lost 3 bases, leaving 9 bases of the junction unmatched.

This clonotype was counted once. This sequence joins TRBV6-5 and TRBJ2-1, with 10 bases fitting TRBD2. CDR1 MNHEY and CDR2 SVGAGI come from the germline V gene. The CDR3 totals 16 residues. The trim removed 5 bases at V and 5 bases at J, leaving 9 bases unmatched. The CDR3 loop is CASSHTFLAGDNEQFF. CDR3 DNA sequence: TGTGCCAGCAGTCACACTTTTCTAGCGGGAGACAATGAGCAGTTCTTC.

This clonotype came up a few times. V gene TRBV27 combines with J gene TRBJ1-1; D unclear. Germline V gene lookup returns CDR1 MNHEY and CDR2 SMNVEV (reference sequence). With 6 bases removed from V and 2 bases from J, the gap between germline ends came to 16 bases. This CDR3 contains 15 residues. The CDR3, as DNA: TGTGCCAGCAGCCCCAGTCAGCTCGCTAACACTGAAGCTTTCTTT. It codes for CASSPSQLANTEAFF.

The chain has TRBV15 and TRBJ1-2; tentative D call: TRBD1 (5 bases). The CDR3 totals 13 residues. Germline values: CDR1 LNHNV, CDR2 YYDKDF (reference sequence). V lost 0 bases, J lost 6 bases, and 8 bases lay in between. The CDR3 nucleotides are TGTGCCACCAGCAGAGACGGGGGAGATGGCTACACCTTC. Translation gives CATSRDGGDGYTF.

This clonotype was counted only a few times. V is TRBV20-1 and J is TRBJ2-7; D remains ambiguous. The assigned J gene may be wrong: the sequence end matches TRBJ2-5 better. Germline-derived CDR1 and CDR2 are DFQATT and SNEGSKA (reference sequence). The CDR3 covers 15 residues. The CDR3 nucleotides read TGCAGTGCTCGTCCTAGGACCCACGCAACAGAGACCCAGTACTTC. Residues: CSARPRTHATETQYF.

This clonotype was seen more than once but under ten times. The chain couples TRBV20-1 to TRBJ1-4; maybe TRBD1 (5 bases). The germline V gene encodes CDR1 DFQATT and CDR2 SNEGSKA (reference sequence). Deletions cut 7 bases from V and 8 bases from J, with 14 bases between. This CDR3 has 12 amino acids. The CDR3 region is CSVLQGVEKLFF. CDR3 DNA: TGCAGTGTCCTTCAGGGCGTCGAAAAACTGTTTTTT.

This clonotype appeared a few times. The V and J genes are TRBV27 and TRBJ1-2, with D uncertain. The CDR3 has 13 amino acids. Germline V gives CDR1 MNHEY, CDR2 SMNVEV (reference sequence). Deletions cut 0 bases from V and 6 bases from J, with 8 bases between. The CDR3 DNA follows: TGTGCCAGCAGTTTATCCCGGGCTCATGGCTACACCTTC. Amino acid sequence: CASSLSRAHGYTF.

The chain employs TRBV4-1 and TRBJ2-5; D possibly corresponds to TRBD1 (5 bases). Trimming left V 0 bases short and J 0 bases short, with 11 bases between. CDR3 size: 16 residues. The germline gives CDR1 MGHRA, CDR2 YSYEKL. The CDR3 protein is CASSQEGRIYQETQYF. The DNA of the CDR3 is TGCGCCAGCAGCCAAGAGGGGCGGATATACCAAGAGACCCAGTACTTC.

The chain joins TRBV18 to TRBJ2-5, with D possibly matching TRBD2 (6 bases). The DNA end favors TRBJ2-7, so the J call may be wrong. This CDR3 has 14 residues. The germline CDR1 and CDR2 sequences are KGHSH and LQKENI. CDR3 DNA sequence: TGTGCCAGCTCACCTCCCGGGAGTTCCCACGAGCAGTACTTC. Its translation: CASSPPGSSHEQYF.

In its sample, this clonotype was seen a few times. CDR3 amino acids: CASSEAGAVSPLHF. As DNA, the CDR3 is TGTGCCAGCAGTGAAGCGGGGGCAGTTTCACCCCTCCACTTT. The J gene is TRBJ1-6, the V gene TRBV2; tentatively, D is TRBD1 (6 bases). Germline CDR1 is SNHLY and CDR2 is FYNNEI. The CDR3 totals 14 residues. Between the trimmed V and J ends, which lost 0 bases and 9 bases, there was a span of 9 bases. Combining the CDR3 with reference TRBV2 and TRBJ1-6 gives the whole variable domain EPEVTQTPSHQVTQMGQEVILRCVPISNHLYFYWYRQILGQKVEFLVSFYNNEISEKSEIFDDQFSVERPDGSNFTLKIRSTKLEDSAMYFCASSEAGAVSPLHFGNGTRLTVT.

The chain links TRBV7-2 to TRBJ1-3; the D is unclear. The length of the CDR3 is 12 residues. The germline V gene has CDR1 SGHTA and CDR2 FQGNSA. The V and J ends lost 2 bases and 5 bases respectively, with 4 bases between them. CDR3 region: CASSLQRNTIYF. The CDR3, as DNA: TGTGCCAGCAGCTTACAGAGAAACACCATATATTTT.

The V and J genes are TRBV6-1 and TRBJ2-7; the D gene could be TRBD1 or TRBD2 (5 bases each). CDR1 MNHNS and CDR2 SASEGT come from the germline V gene. This CDR3 is 16 amino acids long. The germline V and J ends were trimmed by 2 bases and 0 bases, with 14 bases remaining between them. CDR3 DNA sequence: TGTGCCAGCAGTGAAACGTGGTGGGGGAGCTCCTACGAGCAGTACTTC. It encodes CASSETWWGSSYEQYF.

This clonotype was detected a few times. An end of the junction differs from the germline gene, which may be a read error. The gene calls are TRBV10-2 and TRBJ2-7; D ambiguous. Looked up from germline, CDR1 is WSHSY and CDR2 is SAAADI. This CDR3 spans 12 amino acids. CDR3 bases: TGCGCCAGCAGTGAGTCCTCCCACGAGCAGTACTTC. It yields the protein CASSESSHEQYF.

This clonotype was seen more than once but under ten times. The V gene is TRBV7-9, the J gene TRBJ1-2; 9 bases are shared with TRBD1. Germline CDR1 is SEHNR and CDR2 is FQNEAQ (reference sequence). The trim removed 5 bases at V and 5 bases at J, leaving 9 bases unmatched. The CDR3 length is 15 residues. The CDR3 region is CASSPQGQGVYGYTF. In DNA form, the CDR3 reads TGTGCCAGCAGCCCCCAGGGACAGGGAGTATATGGCTACACCTTC.

This clonotype was detected only a few times. The rearrangement links TRBV27 to TRBJ2-5; D perhaps matches TRBD2 (5 bases). V lost 4 bases to trimming and J lost 11 bases, with 20 bases between them. From germline, CDR1 is MNHEY and CDR2 SMNVEV (reference sequence). The CDR3 runs to 14 residues. CDR3: CASSSTSWADEQYF. In DNA, the CDR3 is TGTGCCAGCAGTTCCACTAGTTGGGCGGATGAGCAGTACTTC.

This chain uses TRBV12-3 or TRBV12-4 with TRBJ1-2; a weak D match, TRBD1 (5 bases). The CDR3 covers 14 residues. V was pared by 5 bases and J by 8 bases, with 18 bases between. DNA of the CDR3: TGTGCCAGCAGTCCCGACCGGGACCGAGCAGGCTACACCTTC. It is translated as CASSPDRDRAGYTF.

This clonotype showed up just a few times. The genes are TRBV9 and TRBJ2-7; the match to TRBD1 covers 7 bases. The junction had 7 bases not matched to a gene; V was cut back by 0 bases and J by 1 base. The germline V gene encodes CDR1 SGDLS and CDR2 YYNGEE. The CDR3 is made up of 16 amino acids. Here the CDR3 reads CASSVAAQGDSYEQYF. Written as DNA, the CDR3 is TGTGCCAGCAGCGTAGCTGCGCAGGGGGATTCCTACGAGCAGTACTTC.

Comments on this clonotype: The germline gene is not matched at one end of the junction; a read error may be the cause. The J gene is TRBJ2-3, the V gene TRBV27; TRBD1 matches 9 bases. The CDR3 contains 15 residues. Germline loops: CDR1 MNHEY, CDR2 SMNVEV (reference sequence). Here the CDR3 reads CASRPQGAQPDTRYF. The CDR3 DNA reads as TGTGCCAGCAGACCACAGGGGGCGCAGCCAGATACGCGGTATTTT.